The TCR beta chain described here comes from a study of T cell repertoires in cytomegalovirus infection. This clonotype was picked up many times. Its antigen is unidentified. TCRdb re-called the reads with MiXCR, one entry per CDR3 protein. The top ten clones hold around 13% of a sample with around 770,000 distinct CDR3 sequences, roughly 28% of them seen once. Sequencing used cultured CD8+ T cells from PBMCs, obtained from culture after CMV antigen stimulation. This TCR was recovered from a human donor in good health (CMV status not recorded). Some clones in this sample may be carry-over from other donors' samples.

CDR3 coding DNA: TGTGCCAGCAGCTCCAGGAGAAACGGACTCTACGAGCAGTACGTC. Protein product: CASSSRRNGLYEQYV. This chain links TRBV7-9 with TRBJ2-7; D may be TRBD2 (5 bases). V was pared by 4 bases and J by 3 bases, with 16 bases between. Germline lookup yields CDR1 SEHNR and CDR2 FQNEAQ (reference sequence). This CDR3 has 15 amino acids.